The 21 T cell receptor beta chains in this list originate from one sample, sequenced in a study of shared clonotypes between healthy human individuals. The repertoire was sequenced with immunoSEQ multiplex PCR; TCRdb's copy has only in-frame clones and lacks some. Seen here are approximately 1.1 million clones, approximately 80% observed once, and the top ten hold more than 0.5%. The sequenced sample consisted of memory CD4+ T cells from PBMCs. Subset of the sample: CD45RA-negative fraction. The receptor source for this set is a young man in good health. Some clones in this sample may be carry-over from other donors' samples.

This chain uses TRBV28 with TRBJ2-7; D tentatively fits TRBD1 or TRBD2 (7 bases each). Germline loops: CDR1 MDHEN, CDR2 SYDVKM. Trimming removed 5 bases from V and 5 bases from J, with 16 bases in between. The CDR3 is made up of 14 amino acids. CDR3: CASSVGQRGNEQYF. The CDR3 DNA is TGTGCCAGCAGTGTGGGACAGCGGGGCAACGAGCAGTACTTC.

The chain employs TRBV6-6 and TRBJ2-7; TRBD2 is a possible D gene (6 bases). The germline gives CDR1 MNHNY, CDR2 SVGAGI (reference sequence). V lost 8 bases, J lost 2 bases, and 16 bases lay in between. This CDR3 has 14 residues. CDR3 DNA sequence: TGTGCCAGCCGACCTAGCGAGAGACCCTACGAGCAGTACTTC. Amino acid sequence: CASRPSERPYEQYF.

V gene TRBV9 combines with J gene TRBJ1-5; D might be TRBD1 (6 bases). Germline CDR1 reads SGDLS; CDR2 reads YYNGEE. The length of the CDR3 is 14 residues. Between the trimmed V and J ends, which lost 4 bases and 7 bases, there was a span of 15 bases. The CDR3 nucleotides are TGTGCCAGCAGCTTTTCAGGGGCTGAACAGCCCCAGCATTTT. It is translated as CASSFSGAEQPQHF. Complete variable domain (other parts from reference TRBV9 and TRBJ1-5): DSGVTQTPKHLITATGQRVTLRCSPRSGDLSVYWYQQSLDQGLQFLIQYYNGEERAKGNILERFSAQQFPDLHSELNLSSLELGDSALYFCASSFSGAEQPQHFGDGTRLSIL.

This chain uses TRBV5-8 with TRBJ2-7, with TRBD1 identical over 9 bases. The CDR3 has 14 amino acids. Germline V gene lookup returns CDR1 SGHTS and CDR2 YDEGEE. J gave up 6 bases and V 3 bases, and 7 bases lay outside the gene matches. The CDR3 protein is CASSSDRGRAEQYF. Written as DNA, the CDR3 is TGTGCCAGCAGCTCGGACAGGGGTAGGGCCGAGCAGTACTTC.

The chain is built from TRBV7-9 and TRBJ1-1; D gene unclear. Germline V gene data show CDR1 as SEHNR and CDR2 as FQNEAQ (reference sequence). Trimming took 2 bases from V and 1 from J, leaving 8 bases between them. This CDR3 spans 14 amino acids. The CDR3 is CASSLTAANTEAFF. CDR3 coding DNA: TGTGCCAGCAGCTTAACGGCAGCGAACACTGAAGCTTTCTTT.

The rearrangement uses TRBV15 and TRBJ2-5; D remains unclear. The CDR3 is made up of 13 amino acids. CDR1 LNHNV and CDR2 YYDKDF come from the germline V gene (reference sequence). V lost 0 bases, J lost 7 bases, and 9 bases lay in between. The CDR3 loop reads CATSRDTRVTQYF. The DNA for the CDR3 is TGTGCCACCAGCAGAGACACACGTGTGACCCAGTACTTC.

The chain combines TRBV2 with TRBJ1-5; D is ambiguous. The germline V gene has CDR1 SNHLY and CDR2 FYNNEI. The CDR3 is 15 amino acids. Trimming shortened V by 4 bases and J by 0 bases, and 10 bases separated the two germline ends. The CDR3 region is CASSAIRTSNQPQHF. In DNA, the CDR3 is TGTGCCAGCAGTGCCATTCGGACTAGCAATCAGCCCCAGCATTTT.

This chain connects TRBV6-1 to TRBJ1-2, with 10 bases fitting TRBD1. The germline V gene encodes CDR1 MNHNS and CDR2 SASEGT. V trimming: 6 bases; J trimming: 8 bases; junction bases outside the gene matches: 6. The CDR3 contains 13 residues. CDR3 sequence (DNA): TGTGCCAGCAGACACGACAGGGGGCAGGGCTACACCTTC. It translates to CASRHDRGQGYTF.

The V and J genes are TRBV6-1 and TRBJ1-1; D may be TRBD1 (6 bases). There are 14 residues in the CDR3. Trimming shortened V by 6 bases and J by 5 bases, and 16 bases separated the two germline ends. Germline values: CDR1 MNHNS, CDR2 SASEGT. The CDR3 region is CASSRERGGTEAFF. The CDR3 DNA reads TGTGCCAGCAGCCGCGAGAGGGGGGGGACTGAAGCTTTCTTT.

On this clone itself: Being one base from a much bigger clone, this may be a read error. In DNA form, the CDR3 reads TGTGCCAGCAGCGTAGGGGCGACAGTCTCCTACGAGCAGTACTTC. This translates into CASSVGATVSYEQYF. The rearrangement uses TRBV9 and TRBJ2-7; a weak D match, TRBD1 (5 bases). V lost 0 bases, J lost 0 bases, and 10 bases lay in between. Germline loops: CDR1 SGDLS, CDR2 YYNGEE. This CDR3 comprises 15 residues. The full variable domain, with the rest looked up from reference TRBV9 and TRBJ2-7, is DSGVTQTPKHLITATGQRVTLRCSPRSGDLSVYWYQQSLDQGLQFLIQYYNGEERAKGNILERFSAQQFPDLHSELNLSSLELGDSALYFCASSVGATVSYEQYFGPGTRLTVT.

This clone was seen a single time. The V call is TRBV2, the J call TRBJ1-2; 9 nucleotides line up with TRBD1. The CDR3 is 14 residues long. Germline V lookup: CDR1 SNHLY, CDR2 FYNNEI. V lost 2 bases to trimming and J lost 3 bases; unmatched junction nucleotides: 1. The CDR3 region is CASSERDRDYGYTF. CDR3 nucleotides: TGTGCCAGCAGTGAAAGGGACAGGGACTATGGCTACACCTTC.

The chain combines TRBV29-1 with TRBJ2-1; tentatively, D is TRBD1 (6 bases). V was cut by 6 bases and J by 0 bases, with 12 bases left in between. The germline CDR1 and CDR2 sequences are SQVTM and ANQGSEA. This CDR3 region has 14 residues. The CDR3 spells CSVGAASSYNEQFF. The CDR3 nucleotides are TGCAGCGTGGGGGCGGCGAGCTCCTACAATGAGCAGTTCTTC.

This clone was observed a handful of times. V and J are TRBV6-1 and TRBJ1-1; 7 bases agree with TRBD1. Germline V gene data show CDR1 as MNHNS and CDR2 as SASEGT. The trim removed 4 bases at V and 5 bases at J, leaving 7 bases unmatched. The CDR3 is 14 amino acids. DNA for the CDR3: TGTGCCAGCAGTGGTTACAGGGGAAAGACTGAAGCTTTCTTT. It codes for CASSGYRGKTEAFF.

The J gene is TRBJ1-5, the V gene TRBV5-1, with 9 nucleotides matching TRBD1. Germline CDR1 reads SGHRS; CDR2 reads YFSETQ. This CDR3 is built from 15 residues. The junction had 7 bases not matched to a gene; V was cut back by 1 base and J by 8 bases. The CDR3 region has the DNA TGCGCCAGCAGCTTGAGGGACAGGGATTCGGAGCCCCAGCATTTT. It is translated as CASSLRDRDSEPQHF.

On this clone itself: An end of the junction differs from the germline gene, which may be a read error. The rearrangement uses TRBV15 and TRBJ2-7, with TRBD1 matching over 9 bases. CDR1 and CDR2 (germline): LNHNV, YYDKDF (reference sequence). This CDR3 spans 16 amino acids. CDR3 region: CATSGEVGTGTYEQYF. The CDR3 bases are TGTGCCACCAGCGGAGAGGTTGGGACAGGGACCTACGAGCAGTACTTC.

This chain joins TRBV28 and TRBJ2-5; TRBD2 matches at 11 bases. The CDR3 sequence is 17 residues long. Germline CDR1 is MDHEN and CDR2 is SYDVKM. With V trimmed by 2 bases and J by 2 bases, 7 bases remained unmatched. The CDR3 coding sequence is TGTGCCAGCAGTTTAAGTCCCCGACTAGCGGGGCAAGAGACCCAGTACTTC. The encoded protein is CASSLSPRLAGQETQYF.

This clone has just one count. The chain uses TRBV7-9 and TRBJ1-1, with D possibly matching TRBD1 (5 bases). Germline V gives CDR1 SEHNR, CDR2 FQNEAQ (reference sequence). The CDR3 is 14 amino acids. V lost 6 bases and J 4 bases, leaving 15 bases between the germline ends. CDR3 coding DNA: TGTGCCAGCAGACAAGCGGGGGGGTCCACTGAAGCTTTCTTT. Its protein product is CASRQAGGSTEAFF.

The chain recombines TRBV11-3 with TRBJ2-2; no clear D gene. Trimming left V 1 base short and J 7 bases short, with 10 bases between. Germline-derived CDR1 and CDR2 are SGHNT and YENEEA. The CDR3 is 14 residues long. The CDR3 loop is CASSLGAGFGELFF. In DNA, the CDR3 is TGTGCCAGCAGCTTAGGGGCAGGCTTCGGGGAGCTGTTTTTT.

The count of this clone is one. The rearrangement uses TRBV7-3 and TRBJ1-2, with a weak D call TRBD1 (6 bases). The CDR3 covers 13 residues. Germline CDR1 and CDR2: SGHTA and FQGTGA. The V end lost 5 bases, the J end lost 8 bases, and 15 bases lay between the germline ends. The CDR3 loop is CASSPGTIWGYTF. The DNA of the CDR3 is TGTGCCAGCAGCCCCGGGACAATTTGGGGCTACACCTTC.

The CDR3 DNA follows: TGTGCCAGCAGCAACGACAGGGGTCAACAGCCCCAGCATTTT. Translation gives CASSNDRGQQPQHF. The rearrangement links TRBV2 to TRBJ1-5, with 8 bases lining up with TRBD1. Germline V gives CDR1 SNHLY, CDR2 FYNNEI. The J segment lost 7 bases and the V segment lost 6 bases, leaving 8 bases of the junction unmatched. This CDR3 has 14 residues.

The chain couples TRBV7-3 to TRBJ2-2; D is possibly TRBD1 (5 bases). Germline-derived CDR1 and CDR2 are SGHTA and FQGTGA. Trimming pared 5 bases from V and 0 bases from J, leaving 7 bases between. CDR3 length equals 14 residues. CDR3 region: CASSRQSNTGELFF. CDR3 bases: TGTGCCAGCAGCCGACAGTCGAACACCGGGGAGCTGTTTTTT.